The 27 T cell receptor beta chains below come from one sample, sequenced in a study of blood T cell repertoires in COVID-19. Method: immunoSEQ multiplex PCR; TCRdb's copy keeps in-frame clones and lacks some. The table has about 240,000 clones, around 83% seen once. Sequences were obtained from peripheral blood. The receptors come from a man aged 25 to 40 who had recovered from COVID-19.

This chain connects TRBV7-2 to TRBJ2-3; D gene uncertain. V lost 1 base to trimming and J lost 8 bases, with 7 bases between them. CDR3 length equals 12 residues. CDR1 SGHTA and CDR2 FQGNSA come from the germline V gene. CDR3 sequence: CASSLVAGTQYF. The CDR3 DNA reads TGTGCCAGCAGCTTAGTGGCAGGTACGCAGTATTTT.

This rearrangement joins TRBV14 to TRBJ2-3; the match to TRBD1 covers 7 bases. CDR3 length: 16 amino acids. J lost 3 bases, V lost 3 bases, and 9 bases had no gene match. Germline CDR1 reads SGHDN; CDR2 reads FVKESK. Here the CDR3 reads CASSQITGAPTDTQYF. As DNA, the CDR3 is TGTGCCAGCAGCCAGATAACAGGGGCGCCAACAGATACGCAGTATTTT.

This clone was seen more than once but under ten times. J is TRBJ2-3 and V is TRBV7-8; D possibly corresponds to TRBD2 (6 bases). Germline lookup yields CDR1 SGHVS and CDR2 FQNEAQ. The V gene lost 1 base and the J gene lost 3 bases, with 17 bases spanning the gap. The CDR3 is 17 residues long. The CDR3 protein is CASSLVRERLGTDTQYF. The CDR3, as DNA: TGTGCCAGCAGCTTAGTTCGGGAACGACTAGGAACAGATACGCAGTATTTT.

This clone has just a few counts. The CDR3 region is CASSLGQVAGIKETQYF. The DNA for the CDR3 is TGTGCCAGCAGCTTAGGCCAGGTGGCGGGGATTAAAGAGACCCAGTACTTC. The V and J genes are TRBV7-6 and TRBJ2-5, with a tentative D call TRBD2 (6 bases). With 1 base removed from V and 3 bases from J, the gap between germline ends came to 18 bases. Germline CDR1 is SGHVS and CDR2 is FNYEAQ. CDR3 length: 17 residues.

The chain links TRBV2 to TRBJ2-1; 7 bases match TRBD2. This CDR3 contains 15 residues. Losses at the gene ends were 2 bases for V and 9 bases for J; bases not matched to a gene: 10. The germline V gene has CDR1 SNHLY and CDR2 FYNNEI. CDR3 nucleotides: TGTGCCAGCAGTGAATCGAATAGCGGGTGGGCTGAGCAGTTCTTC. Encoded protein: CASSESNSGWAEQFF. Full variable domain (missing parts from reference TRBV2 and TRBJ2-1): EPEVTQTPSHQVTQMGQEVILRCVPISNHLYFYWYRQILGQKVEFLVSFYNNEISEKSEIFDDQFSVERPDGSNFTLKIRSTKLEDSAMYFCASSESNSGWAEQFFGPGTRLTVL.

This clone has a single count. This sequence joins TRBV14 and TRBJ2-5, with TRBD1 matching 8 bases. The CDR3 consists of 13 residues. Germline trimming cut 4 bases from V and 5 bases from J; bases unmatched to any gene: 3. CDR1 and CDR2 (germline): SGHDN, FVKESK. Here the CDR3 reads CASSRQGSETQYF. The DNA of the CDR3 is TGTGCCAGCAGCCGACAGGGGTCCGAGACCCAGTACTTC.

This rearrangement joins TRBV11-2 to TRBJ1-4, with D unresolved. CDR3 length equals 11 residues. Germline CDR1 is SGHAT and CDR2 is FQNNGV. V was trimmed by 6 bases and J by 10 bases, leaving 9 bases between them. In DNA, the CDR3 is TGTGCCAGCAGGTTCCGGGGAAAACTGTTTTTT. Translating gives CASRFRGKLFF.

The chain's CDR3 is CASSPGTGANVLTF. The CDR3 nucleotides are TGTGCCAGCAGTCCAGGGACTGGGGCCAACGTCCTGACTTTC. The rearrangement links TRBV11-3 to TRBJ2-6; TRBD1 might be the D (5 bases). Germline-derived CDR1 and CDR2 are SGHNT and YENEEA. CDR3 size: 14 residues. Trimming stripped 6 bases from V and 2 bases from J, with 8 bases between.

The chain couples TRBV5-1 to TRBJ1-2; 7 nucleotides match TRBD1. The V gene's germline CDR1 is SGHRS and CDR2 YFSETQ. The trim removed 5 bases at V and 4 bases at J, leaving 8 bases unmatched. The length of the CDR3 is 14 residues. CDR3 protein: CASSPTGEAYGYTF. CDR3 bases: TGCGCCAGCAGTCCTACAGGGGAGGCCTATGGCTACACCTTC.

Here the CDR3 reads CASGGALTEAFF. The CDR3 DNA reads TGTGCTAGCGGTGGGGCGCTGACTGAAGCTTTCTTT. The rearrangement links TRBV12-5 to TRBJ1-1; D is perhaps TRBD1 (5 bases). The length of the CDR3 is 12 residues. In germline, CDR1 is LGHNT, CDR2 FRNRAP. Trimming pared 9 bases from V and 5 bases from J, leaving 13 bases between.

In its sample, this clone was seen a few times. The gene calls are TRBV2 and TRBJ2-7; possible D gene TRBD2, 7 bases. Trimming took off 7 bases at V and 3 bases at J, with 16 bases between the two ends. The germline V gene has CDR1 SNHLY and CDR2 FYNNEI. The CDR3 loop spans 14 amino acids. The CDR3 nucleotides are TGTGCCAGCATGAGGGGGGGGTTAGACTACGAGCAGTACTTC. Encoded protein: CASMRGGLDYEQYF. Looking up the rest from reference TRBV2 and TRBJ2-7 gives the full variable domain: EPEVTQTPSHQVTQMGQEVILRCVPISNHLYFYWYRQILGQKVEFLVSFYNNEISEKSEIFDDQFSVERPDGSNFTLKIRSTKLEDSAMYFCASMRGGLDYEQYFGPGTRLTVT.

V and J are TRBV20-1 and TRBJ2-5, with 8 positions matching TRBD2. Germline trimming cut 3 bases from V and 5 bases from J; bases unmatched to any gene: 8. The germline V gene encodes CDR1 DFQATT and CDR2 SNEGSKA (reference sequence). This CDR3 is 14 amino acids long. CDR3 DNA sequence: TGCAGTGCTAGTGCAGCGGGGGCGAGGGAGACCCAGTACTTC. Translated: CSASAAGARETQYF.

CDR3 region: CASSSGGAYGYTF. CDR3 nucleotides: TGTGCCAGCAGTTCAGGGGGTGCGTACGGCTACACCTTC. The chain carries TRBV12-3 or TRBV12-4 and TRBJ1-2; 7 positions agree with TRBD1. With 4 bases clipped from V and 8 bases from J, the junction kept 7 bases outside the gene matches. This CDR3 is 13 amino acids long.

This chain connects TRBV6-5 to TRBJ1-1; 8 bases match TRBD1. Germline V lookup: CDR1 MNHEY, CDR2 SVGAGI. The CDR3 covers 13 residues. With 4 bases clipped from V and 7 bases from J, the junction kept 5 bases outside the gene matches. This chain's CDR3 is CASSSSTGGEAFF. In nucleotides, the CDR3 is TGTGCCAGCAGTTCCTCTACAGGGGGTGAAGCTTTCTTT.

The chain joins TRBV21-1 to TRBJ2-7; the table's D call, TRBD2, was not checked against the DNA. TRBV21-1 is tagged as a pseudogene. The CDR3 is 13 residues long. CDR3 coding DNA: TGTGCCAGCAGCAAAGCCCGGTTTGCCGAGCAGTACTTC. Amino acids: CASSKARFAEQYF.

This chain links TRBV9 with TRBJ2-5; D possibly corresponds to TRBD1 (6 bases). CDR3 length: 17 residues. Trimming removed 3 bases from V and 0 bases from J, with 18 bases in between. Germline assignment: CDR1 SGDLS and CDR2 YYNGEE. This CDR3 reads CASSGGQGPVYQETQYF. Here the CDR3 DNA reads TGTGCCAGCAGCGGTGGCCAGGGGCCAGTATACCAAGAGACCCAGTACTTC.

The V gene is TRBV3-1 (or the pseudogene TRBV3-2), the J gene TRBJ1-6, with D possibly matching TRBD1 (5 bases). Trimming pared 4 bases from V and 13 bases from J, leaving 14 bases between. CDR1 is LGHDT and CDR2 is YNNKEL in the germline V gene (reference sequence). CDR3 length: 13 residues. CDR3 sequence: CASSLEGAGPLHF. The CDR3 DNA reads as TGTGCCAGCAGCCTCGAAGGGGCAGGGCCCCTCCACTTT.

The V gene is TRBV5-1, the J gene TRBJ1-2, with D perhaps matching TRBD1 (5 bases). The CDR3 is 14 amino acids. Germline-derived CDR1 and CDR2 are SGHRS and YFSETQ. Trimming left V 5 bases short and J 0 bases short, with 11 bases between. CDR3 DNA sequence: TGCGCCAGCAGTCTGGGGGACTCTAACTATGGCTACACCTTC. Protein product: CASSLGDSNYGYTF.

The V gene is TRBV6-2 or TRBV6-3, the J gene TRBJ2-3; D call uncertain. Germline V gene data show CDR1 as MNHEY and CDR2 as SVGEGT. The germline V and J ends were trimmed by 0 bases and 8 bases, with 9 bases remaining between them. The CDR3 consists of 13 residues. The CDR3 sequence: CASSYSAPGTQYF. DNA for the CDR3: TGTGCCAGCAGTTACTCGGCCCCGGGTACGCAGTATTTT.

The chain links TRBV9 to TRBJ2-3, with a tentative D call TRBD1 (5 bases). V was cut by 2 bases and J by 5 bases, with 15 bases left in between. Germline values: CDR1 SGDLS, CDR2 YYNGEE. This CDR3 has 15 amino acids. The CDR3 DNA reads TGTGCCAGCAGCGTTCGGCAGGGTGAAAGAGATACGCAGTATTTT. Its translation is CASSVRQGERDTQYF.

Turning to this clone: The junction and the germline gene differ at one end; a read error may be behind it. The chain has TRBV10-3 and TRBJ2-1; TRBD1 is a possible D gene (5 bases). CDR3 size: 10 residues. From germline, CDR1 is ENHRY and CDR2 SYGVKD. Written as DNA, the CDR3 is TGTGCCATCAGTGAGGACAGTCTTGTCTTC. This gives the protein CAISEDSLVF.

The chain links TRBV7-9 to TRBJ1-1, with 9 positions matching TRBD1. Trimming cost V 5 bases and J 3 bases; bases outside gene matches: 7. In germline, CDR1 is SEHNR, CDR2 FQNEAQ (reference sequence). CDR3 length: 15 residues. This CDR3 is CASSPFRDRDTEAFF. CDR3 in DNA: TGTGCCAGCAGCCCTTTCCGGGACAGGGACACTGAAGCTTTCTTT.

V usage is TRBV5-6 and J usage is TRBJ1-4, with TRBD1 as a possible D gene (5 bases). CDR1 is SGHDT, CDR2 YYEEEE, per germline. The CDR3 runs 15 residues. Trimming stripped 4 bases from V and 5 bases from J, with 15 bases between. This CDR3 reads CASSPFDRLNEKLFF. The CDR3 coding sequence is TGTGCCAGCAGCCCCTTTGACAGATTGAATGAAAAACTGTTTTTT.

In this sample, this clone turned up once. The chain carries TRBV15 and TRBJ2-5, with D unclear. Germline loops: CDR1 LNHNV, CDR2 YYDKDF (reference sequence). The CDR3 sequence is 12 residues long. V was shortened by 0 bases and J by 5 bases, with 4 bases between the two germline ends. The CDR3 coding sequence is TGTGCCACCAGCAGAGATCGGGAGACCCAGTACTTC. Translation gives CATSRDRETQYF.

This rearrangement joins TRBV14 to TRBJ2-2; TRBD2 matches 8 bases. The V gene end was trimmed by 4 bases and the J gene end by 1 base; junction bases not matched to a gene: 14. CDR3 length: 19 amino acids. Germline CDR1 reads SGHDN; CDR2 reads FVKESK. CDR3 sequence reads: CASSLPGTRSQLNTGELFF. The DNA for the CDR3 is TGTGCCAGCAGCCTACCCGGGACTAGGTCCCAACTGAACACCGGGGAGCTGTTTTTT.

This chain links TRBV10-3 with TRBJ1-2, with D possibly being TRBD1 (6 bases). The germline CDR1 and CDR2 sequences are ENHRY and SYGVKD. Trimming stripped 2 bases from V and 8 bases from J, with 15 bases between. This CDR3 contains 14 residues. The CDR3 region has the DNA TGTGCCATCAGTGAGGCACTCCGAGGGGGAGGCTACACCTTC. It yields the protein CAISEALRGGGYTF.

The chain has TRBV7-9 and TRBJ1-2; D is uncertain. Per the germline V gene, CDR1 is SEHNR and CDR2 is FQNEAQ (reference sequence). Trimming shortened V by 5 bases and J by 2 bases, and 12 bases separated the two germline ends. This CDR3 has 14 amino acids. The CDR3 nucleotides are TGTGCCAGCAGCCCGTTTGACGGGAACTATGGCTACACCTTC. This gives the protein CASSPFDGNYGYTF.